This T cell receptor beta chain stems from a study of response to subunit inactivated influenza vaccine. TCRdb re-called the RT-PCR reads with MiXCR, one entry per CDR3 protein. The data hold about 610,000 distinct CDR3 sequences, with around 15% observed a single time. In its sample, this clonotype was seen many times. What it binds is unknown. Points from the study as a whole: The authors put forward the suggestion that each seasonal influenza vaccination may bring in only a limited number of new T cells.

V lost 3 bases and J 2 bases, leaving 5 bases between the germline ends. CDR3 length: 11 residues. The germline V gene encodes CDR1 DFQATT and CDR2 SNEGSKA (reference sequence). The rearrangement uses TRBV20-1 and TRBJ2-7; D gene uncertain. This sequence was found in a man in his fifties who received an inactivated influenza vaccine. The material was PBMCs from blood, obtained 11 to 12 days after vaccination. This CDR3 is CSASSPYEQYF. The CDR3 DNA is TGCAGTGCTAGTAGCCCCTACGAGCAGTACTTC.